The next 3 T cell receptor beta chains were all read from a single sample in a study of persistence of HIV-infected CD4 T cells (dated by TCRdb to 2020 to 2022). TCRbeta repertoires were sequenced from genomic DNA with the immunoSEQ hsTCRB assay version 4 in survey mode. TCRdb mirrors the immuneACCESS table, restricted to in-frame sequences. Some clones are absent from its copies; in checked studies, under half trace to an unresolved V gene, and the reason for the others is unknown. The sample table contains approximately 26,000 clones; only one count was recorded for around four fifths of them. 0.7% to 0.95% of the sample lies in the top ten. No cognate antigen is known for these TCRs. Taken with the paper, the label for treatment or condition translates to: suppressive antiretroviral therapy. Lysates of CMV-infected fibroblasts at 10 ug/mL were used to stimulate the cells. Memory CD4+ T cells that did not respond, being CD40L-negative, CD69-negative and CD45RO-high, were sorted as memory populations depleted of antigen-responding cells.

The sequenced sample was CD4+ T cells sorted from PBMCs after approximately 19-hour stimulation, obtained from a patient who received antiretroviral therapy. The sample's cell subset or site, from its label and the paper: CD40L-CD69- CD45RO-high memory CD4 T cells not responding to CMV lysate. These receptors came from an adult woman with HIV who was CMV-seropositive.

The genes are TRBV6-5 and TRBJ1-2; no clear D. The CDR3 covers 16 residues. Germline CDR1 is MNHEY and CDR2 is SVGAGI. Trimming removed 2 bases from V and 6 bases from J, with 19 bases in between. The CDR3 DNA follows: TGTGCCAGCAGTTACAGCGCCTCAACATTAGCGGATGGCTACACCTTC. Residues: CASSYSASTLADGYTF.

The table lists this clone with a count of one. The genes are TRBV5-5 and TRBJ1-1; D possibly corresponds to TRBD1 (5 bases). The CDR3 is 14 amino acids. CDR1 is SGHKS, CDR2 YYEKEE, per germline (reference sequence). The germline V and J ends were trimmed by 0 bases and 1 base, with 7 bases remaining between them. The CDR3 nucleotides are TGTGCCAGCAGCTTGGCAGGGCCGAACACTGAAGCTTTCTTT. It is translated as CASSLAGPNTEAFF. The entire variable domain, with the rest obtained from reference TRBV5-5 and TRBJ1-1, is as follows: DAGVTQSPTHLIKTRGQQVTLRCSPISGHKSVSWYQQVLGQGPQFIFQYYEKEERGRGNFPDRFSARQFPNYSSELNVNALLLGDSALYLCASSLAGPNTEAFFGQGTRLTVV.

This clone was picked up a small number of times. The sample contains more than one DNA sequence encoding this CDR3. The V gene is TRBV29-1, the J gene TRBJ1-3, with D possibly TRBD1 on 5 matching bases. CDR3 length equals 13 residues. The V end was cut by 5 bases, the J end by 0 bases, with 8 bases between. Germline V gene sequence: CDR1 SQVTM, CDR2 ANQGSEA. This chain's CDR3 is CSVQRGSGNTIYF. CDR3 coding DNA: TGCAGCGTTCAAAGGGGCTCTGGAAACACCATATATTTT.